This TCR beta chain was recorded in a study of blood T cell repertoires in COVID-19. Overall study context: Italy, Spain and the United States were the sources of the convalescent and acute COVID-19 samples. T cells, B-cell-depleted T cells, or PBMCs provided the cDNA or gDNA that served as material.

Per the study methods: By means of reference gene primer amplification, nucleated cell counts were estimated. Measured with immunoSEQ multiplex PCR; TCRdb has only the in-frame clones, and not every one. The DNA was the basis for D and trimming; V, J and clone size are from that table. This table holds around 250,000 clones, around 86% found once. The CDR3 has 12 residues. Germline lookup yields CDR1 SGHRS and CDR2 YFSETQ. V gave up 4 bases and J gave up 3 bases, with 8 bases separating them. Sequencing was done on a sample of peripheral blood. V is TRBV5-1 and J is TRBJ2-7; D is unresolved. This clonotype originated in a woman aged 40 to 50 who had recovered from COVID-19. The CDR3 here is CASSARFYEQYF. The CDR3 region has the DNA TGCGCCAGCAGCGCCAGATTCTACGAGCAGTACTTC.